Listed here are 22 T cell receptor beta chains from one sample, sequenced in a study of beta chain features in type 1 diabetes. cDNA synthesis used the whole RNA isolate, giving expressed TCRB sequences. Assay: immunoSEQ multiplex PCR; the TCRdb copy retains only in-frame clones and omits some. There are under 95,000 clones in the sample; under 35% occur only once, and over 0.35% lies in the top ten. The sequencing input was stem cell memory CD4+ T cells from blood. The source of these receptors is a woman younger than 35 in good health.

This clone was detected once. This sequence joins TRBV19 and TRBJ2-1; the D gene is possibly TRBD2 (5 bases). This CDR3 has 14 residues. Looked up from germline, CDR1 is LNHDA and CDR2 is SQIVND (reference sequence). V was shortened by 5 bases and J by 0 bases, with 8 bases between the two germline ends. This chain's CDR3 is CASSLGSSYNEQFF. The CDR3 DNA follows: TGTGCCAGTAGTCTGGGGAGCTCCTACAATGAGCAGTTCTTC. Full variable domain (rest looked up from reference TRBV19 and TRBJ2-1): DGGITQSPKYLFRKEGQNVTLSCEQNLNHDAMYWYRQDPGQGLRLIYYSQIVNDFQKGDIAEGYSVSREKKESFPLTVTSAQKNPTAFYLCASSLGSSYNEQFFGPGTRLTVL.

This sequence joins TRBV5-4 and TRBJ1-2; 8 positions agree with TRBD1. V was clipped by 5 bases and J by 6 bases; unmatched bases: 6. The CDR3 contains 13 residues. Germline lookup yields CDR1 SGHNT and CDR2 YYREEE (reference sequence). The CDR3 DNA reads TGTGCCAGCAGTCCGGACAGGGAGCATGGCTACACCTTC. It translates to CASSPDREHGYTF.

In its sample, this clone was seen a few times. This chain connects TRBV5-4 to TRBJ2-2; possibly TRBD1 for D (5 bases). CDR3 length: 15 residues. V lost 3 bases to trimming and J lost 5 bases, with 14 bases between them. Germline V gene lookup returns CDR1 SGHNT and CDR2 YYREEE (reference sequence). The CDR3 here is CASSSSKGPTGELFF. The CDR3 bases are TGTGCCAGCAGCTCCTCGAAGGGGCCAACCGGGGAGCTGTTTTTT.

This clone was observed a few times. This sequence joins TRBV5-4 and TRBJ1-2, with TRBD1 as a possible D gene (6 bases). The CDR3 is made up of 14 amino acids. V was shortened by 0 bases and J by 3 bases, with 9 bases between the two germline ends. Germline CDR1 SGHNT, CDR2 YYREEE (reference sequence). The CDR3 loop is CASSLENRDYGYTF. DNA for the CDR3: TGTGCCAGCAGCTTGGAGAACAGGGACTATGGCTACACCTTC.

In its sample, this clone was seen a few times. V usage is TRBV18 and J usage is TRBJ2-7; 9 bases fit TRBD1. This CDR3 region has 17 residues. Germline lookup yields CDR1 KGHSH and CDR2 LQKENI. Trimming at V came to 5 bases and at J to 4 bases, leaving 15 bases not matched to a gene. CDR3 amino acids: CASSTTGPGQGVYEQYF. As DNA, the CDR3 is TGTGCCAGCTCAACTACAGGTCCGGGACAGGGAGTGTACGAGCAGTACTTC. Full variable domain (outside the CDR3, taken from reference TRBV18 and TRBJ2-7): NAGVMQNPRHLVRRRGQEARLRCSPMKGHSHVYWYRQLPEEGLKFMVYLQKENIIDESGMPKERFSAEFPKEGPSILRIQQVVRGDSAAYFCASSTTGPGQGVYEQYFGPGTRLTVT.

The chain couples TRBV30 to TRBJ1-2, with D possibly matching TRBD1 (5 bases). V gave up 0 bases and J gave up 0 bases, with 11 bases separating them. Germline V gene lookup returns CDR1 GTSNPN and CDR2 SVGIG (reference sequence). The CDR3 contains 15 residues. CDR3 loop: CAWSVGRGANYGYTF. The CDR3 DNA sequence: TGTGCCTGGAGTGTCGGCCGGGGGGCTAACTATGGCTACACCTTC. Combining the CDR3 with reference TRBV30 and TRBJ1-2 gives the whole variable domain SQTIHQWPATLVQPVGSPLSLECTVEGTSNPNLYWYRQAAGRGLQLLFYSVGIGQISSEVPQNLSASRPQDRQFILSSKKLLLSDSGFYLCAWSVGRGANYGYTFGSGTRLTVV.

This clone was seen a handful of times. The gene calls are TRBV6-6 and TRBJ2-5, with TRBD2 as a possible D gene (5 bases). This CDR3 has 13 amino acids. CDR1 is MNHNY and CDR2 is SVGAGI in the germline V gene (reference sequence). Trimming took 6 bases from V and 1 from J, leaving 9 bases between them. The CDR3 sequence: CASRDFLQETQYF. As DNA, the CDR3 is TGTGCCAGCAGGGACTTCCTCCAAGAGACCCAGTACTTC.

This clone turned up a few times. DNA for the CDR3: TGTGCCAGCAGCTTGGGACTCGCTACAGATACGCAGTATTTT. It specifies CASSLGLATDTQYF. The chain is built from TRBV7-2 and TRBJ2-3; possibly TRBD2 for D (6 bases). This CDR3 is built from 14 residues. In germline, CDR1 is SGHTA, CDR2 FQGNSA. Trimming removed 3 bases from V and 3 bases from J, with 10 bases in between.

This clone was observed a handful of times. The CDR3 nucleotides read TGTGCCACCAGCAGAGATCGGGTCGTAGCCTACGAGCAGTACTTC. Protein product: CATSRDRVVAYEQYF. V and J are TRBV15 and TRBJ2-7; unclear D gene. CDR1 and CDR2 (germline): LNHNV, YYDKDF (reference sequence). Trimming cost V 0 bases and J 2 bases, with 11 bases left between them. CDR3 length: 15 residues.

The gene calls are TRBV7-2 and TRBJ2-1, with 10 bases matching TRBD2. This CDR3 is built from 16 residues. J was trimmed by 2 bases and V by 5 bases; bases with no gene match: 6. Germline V gene data show CDR1 as SGHTA and CDR2 as FQGNSA. CDR3 in amino acids: CASSDSGTSAYNEQFF. CDR3 DNA: TGTGCCAGCAGCGACTCCGGGACTAGCGCCTACAATGAGCAGTTCTTC.

This clone was seen only a few times. The rearrangement uses TRBV7-9 and TRBJ2-1; D is possibly TRBD1 (5 bases). Trimming took 2 bases from V and 5 from J, leaving 13 bases between them. The germline V gene encodes CDR1 SEHNR and CDR2 FQNEAQ (reference sequence). This CDR3 spans 15 amino acids. The CDR3 loop is CASSLFLGQDNEQFF. The CDR3 nucleotides are TGTGCCAGCAGCTTATTTCTTGGACAAGACAATGAGCAGTTCTTC.

This clone was detected a few times. The V and J genes are TRBV18 and TRBJ1-1, with D tentatively TRBD1 (5 bases). Trimming pared 6 bases from V and 1 base from J, leaving 12 bases between. CDR3 length equals 14 residues. CDR1 and CDR2 (germline): KGHSH, LQKENI. CDR3 coding DNA: TGTGCCAGCTCTCCGGGACTCCGGAACACTGAAGCTTTCTTT. It encodes CASSPGLRNTEAFF. The variable domain in full, with the rest retrieved from reference TRBV18 and TRBJ1-1, is NAGVMQNPRHLVRRRGQEARLRCSPMKGHSHVYWYRQLPEEGLKFMVYLQKENIIDESGMPKERFSAEFPKEGPSILRIQQVVRGDSAAYFCASSPGLRNTEAFFGQGTRLTVV.

The J gene is TRBJ2-2, the V gene TRBV9, with a weak D call TRBD2 (6 bases). The CDR3 sequence is 17 residues long. The V gene's germline CDR1 is SGDLS and CDR2 YYNGEE. The ends were cut back, 1 base at V and 1 base at J, with 14 bases in the middle. This CDR3 reads CASSVNEGLMNTGELFF. In DNA form, the CDR3 reads TGTGCCAGCAGCGTAAATGAGGGACTTATGAACACCGGGGAGCTGTTTTTT.

This clone was picked up a small number of times. The chain has TRBV10-3 and TRBJ2-5, with TRBD2 matching over 8 bases. The ends lost 3 bases at V and 5 bases at J; junction bases unmatched: 8. The CDR3 runs 15 residues. Germline V gives CDR1 ENHRY, CDR2 SYGVKD. CDR3 sequence: CAISDRGGRSETQYF. CDR3 bases: TGTGCCATCAGTGACCGGGGGGGCAGAAGCGAGACCCAGTACTTC.

This rearrangement joins TRBV30 to TRBJ2-1; tentatively, D is TRBD1 (6 bases). The V gene lost 1 base and the J gene lost 1 base, with 14 bases spanning the gap. CDR1 and CDR2 (germline): GTSNPN, SVGIG (reference sequence). CDR3 size: 16 residues. In DNA form, the CDR3 reads TGTGCCTGGAGTGGGGGGCAGAGCCTATCCTACAATGAGCAGTTCTTC. It is translated as CAWSGGQSLSYNEQFF.

The chain employs TRBV18 and TRBJ2-1; TRBD2 is a possible D gene (6 bases). CDR3 length: 16 residues. V was cut by 3 bases and J by 7 bases, with 19 bases left in between. The germline V gene has CDR1 KGHSH and CDR2 LQKENI. DNA of the CDR3: TGTGCCAGCTCACCCTCTGGCGGGAATGCTAGGAATGAGCAGTTCTTC. Translation gives CASSPSGGNARNEQFF.

This clone was seen a handful of times. Other DNA sequences of this sample code for an identical CDR3. The chain combines TRBV5-1 with TRBJ2-3, with a tentative D call TRBD1 (5 bases). Germline loops: CDR1 SGHRS, CDR2 YFSETQ. CDR3 length equals 14 residues. Trimming left V 0 bases short and J 6 bases short, with 11 bases between. CDR3 in amino acids: CASSLGLAGDTQYF. The CDR3 DNA is TGCGCCAGCAGCTTGGGGTTAGCAGGGGATACGCAGTATTTT.

The chain recombines TRBV18 with TRBJ2-7, with 8 bases lining up with TRBD2. The CDR3 spans 15 residues. Germline V gives CDR1 KGHSH, CDR2 LQKENI. Trimming cost V 3 bases and J 0 bases; bases outside gene matches: 4. Here the CDR3 reads CASSPGSGNSYEQYF. As DNA, the CDR3 is TGTGCCAGCTCACCTGGTAGCGGGAACTCCTACGAGCAGTACTTC.

A few counts support this clone. The J gene is TRBJ2-7, the V gene TRBV21-1; the listed D gene, TRBD2, was not tested against the DNA. TRBV21-1 is recorded as a pseudogene. This CDR3 spans 16 amino acids. CDR3 DNA: TGTGCCAGCAGCAAAACCCATGAGAACTGCTCCTACGAGCAGTACTTC. Translation: CASSKTHENCSYEQYF.

This chain connects TRBV11-2 to TRBJ2-7; 8 bases line up with TRBD1. J gave up 2 bases and V 5 bases, and 2 bases lay outside the gene matches. The CDR3 runs 13 residues. CDR1 is SGHAT and CDR2 is FQNNGV in the germline V gene. The CDR3: CASSQDRAYEQYF. The CDR3 DNA reads as TGTGCCAGCAGCCAGGACAGGGCCTACGAGCAGTACTTC.

As for this clone: Other DNA sequences in this specimen translate into the identical CDR3. This chain joins TRBV5-1 and TRBJ1-1; D not certain. Germline assignment: CDR1 SGHRS and CDR2 YFSETQ. V was clipped by 4 bases and J by 1 base, with 8 bases between them. The CDR3 is made up of 13 amino acids. CDR3 sequence: CASSPGGNTEAFF. DNA of the CDR3: TGCGCCAGCAGCCCGGGAGGGAACACTGAAGCTTTCTTT.

This clone was seen more than once but under ten times. The sample contains more than one DNA sequence encoding this CDR3. The rearrangement links TRBV30 to TRBJ1-5, with TRBD1 identical over 8 bases. CDR1 and CDR2 (germline): GTSNPN, SVGIG (reference sequence). The J segment lost 4 bases and the V segment lost 1 base, leaving 3 bases of the junction unmatched. CDR3 length: 14 residues. The CDR3 nucleotides read TGTGCCTGGAGTGCAACAGGGGGAAATCAGCCCCAGCATTTT. Translation: CAWSATGGNQPQHF.